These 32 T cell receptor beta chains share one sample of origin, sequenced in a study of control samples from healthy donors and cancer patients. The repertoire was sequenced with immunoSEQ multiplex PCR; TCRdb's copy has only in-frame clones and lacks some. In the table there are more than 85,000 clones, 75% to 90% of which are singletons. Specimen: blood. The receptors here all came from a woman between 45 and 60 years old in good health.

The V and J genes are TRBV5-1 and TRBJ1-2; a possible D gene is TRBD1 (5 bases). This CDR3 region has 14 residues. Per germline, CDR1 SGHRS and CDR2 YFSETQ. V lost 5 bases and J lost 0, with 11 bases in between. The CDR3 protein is CASSRDSTNYGYTF. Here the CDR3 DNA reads TGCGCCAGCAGTCGAGACAGCACTAACTATGGCTACACCTTC.

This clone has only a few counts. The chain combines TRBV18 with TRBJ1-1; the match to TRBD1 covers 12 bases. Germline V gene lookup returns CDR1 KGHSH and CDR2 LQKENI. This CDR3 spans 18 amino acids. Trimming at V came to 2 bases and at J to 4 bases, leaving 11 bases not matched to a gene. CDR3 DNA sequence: TGTGCCAGCTCACCAATACTCTCCGGGACAGGGGGCACCACTGAAGCTTTCTTT. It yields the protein CASSPILSGTGGTTEAFF.

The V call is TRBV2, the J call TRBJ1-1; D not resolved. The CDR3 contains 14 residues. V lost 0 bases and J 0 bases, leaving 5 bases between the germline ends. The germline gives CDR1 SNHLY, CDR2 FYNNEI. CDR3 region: CASSEARLNTEAFF. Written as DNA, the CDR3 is TGTGCCAGCAGTGAAGCTCGGCTGAACACTGAAGCTTTCTTT.

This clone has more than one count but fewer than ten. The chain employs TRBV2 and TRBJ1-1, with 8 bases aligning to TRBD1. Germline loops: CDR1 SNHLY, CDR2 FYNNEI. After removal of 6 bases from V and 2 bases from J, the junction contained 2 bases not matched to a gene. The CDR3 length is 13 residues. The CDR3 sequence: CASRDRENTEAFF. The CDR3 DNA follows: TGTGCCAGCAGGGACAGGGAAAACACTGAAGCTTTCTTT.

CDR3 sequence reads: CASSRFLAGRDNNEQFF. The CDR3 DNA is TGCGCCAGCAGTCGCTTCCTCGCCGGCCGGGATAACAATGAGCAGTTCTTC. The V gene is TRBV5-1, the J gene TRBJ2-1; D may be TRBD2 (5 bases). This CDR3 contains 17 residues. The V end was cut by 5 bases, the J end by 5 bases, with 23 bases between. Germline assignment: CDR1 SGHRS and CDR2 YFSETQ. Combining the CDR3 with reference TRBV5-1 and TRBJ2-1 gives the whole variable domain KAGVTQTPRYLIKTRGQQVTLSCSPISGHRSVSWYQQTPGQGLQFLFEYFSETQRNKGNFPGRFSGRQFSNSRSEMNVSTLELGDSALYLCASSRFLAGRDNNEQFFGPGTRLTVL.

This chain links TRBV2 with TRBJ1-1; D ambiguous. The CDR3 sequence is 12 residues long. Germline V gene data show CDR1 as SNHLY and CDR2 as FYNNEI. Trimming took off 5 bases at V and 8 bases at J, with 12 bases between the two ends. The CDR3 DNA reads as TGTGCCAGCAGTATCAACAGAAGGGAAGCTTTCTTT. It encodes CASSINRREAFF.

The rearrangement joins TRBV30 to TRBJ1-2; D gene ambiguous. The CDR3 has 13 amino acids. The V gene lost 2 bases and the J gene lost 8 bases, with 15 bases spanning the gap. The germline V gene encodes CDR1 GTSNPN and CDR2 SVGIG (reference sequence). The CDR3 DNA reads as TGTGCCTGGAGTTTGTGGGCCGGGGAGGGCTACACCTTC. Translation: CAWSLWAGEGYTF.

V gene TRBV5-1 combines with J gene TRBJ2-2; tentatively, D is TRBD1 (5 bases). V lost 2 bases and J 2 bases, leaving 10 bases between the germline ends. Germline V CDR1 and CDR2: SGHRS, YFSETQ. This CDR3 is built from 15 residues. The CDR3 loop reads CASSFAQGNTGELFF. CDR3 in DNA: TGCGCCAGCAGCTTTGCTCAGGGAAACACCGGGGAGCTGTTTTTT.

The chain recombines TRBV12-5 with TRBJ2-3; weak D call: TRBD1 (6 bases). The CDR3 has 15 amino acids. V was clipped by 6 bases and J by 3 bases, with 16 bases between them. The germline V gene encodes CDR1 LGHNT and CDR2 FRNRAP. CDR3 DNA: TGTGCTAGTGGGAAACAGGGCGGACATACAGATACGCAGTATTTT. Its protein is CASGKQGGHTDTQYF. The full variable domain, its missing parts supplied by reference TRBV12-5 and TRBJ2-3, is DARVTQTPRHKVTEMGQEVTMRCQPILGHNTVFWYRQTMMQGLELLAYFRNRAPLDDSGMPKDRFSAEMPDATLATLKIQPSEPRDSAVYFCASGKQGGHTDTQYFGPGTRLTVL.

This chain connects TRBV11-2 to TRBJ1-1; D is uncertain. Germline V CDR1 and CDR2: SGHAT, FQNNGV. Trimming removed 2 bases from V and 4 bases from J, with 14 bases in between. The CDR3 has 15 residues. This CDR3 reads CASSLTNGMGTEAFF. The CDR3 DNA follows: TGTGCCAGCAGCTTAACTAACGGTATGGGCACTGAAGCTTTCTTT.

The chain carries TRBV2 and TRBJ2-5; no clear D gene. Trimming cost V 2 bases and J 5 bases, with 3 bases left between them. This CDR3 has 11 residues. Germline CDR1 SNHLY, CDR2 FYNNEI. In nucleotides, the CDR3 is TGTGCCAGCAGTGAACGGGAGACCCAGTACTTC. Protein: CASSERETQYF.

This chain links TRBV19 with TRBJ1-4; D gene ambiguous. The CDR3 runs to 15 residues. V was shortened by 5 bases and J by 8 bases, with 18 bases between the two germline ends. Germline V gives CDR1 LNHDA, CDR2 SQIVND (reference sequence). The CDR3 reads CASSGIGASEEKLFF. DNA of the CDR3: TGTGCCAGTAGTGGAATAGGCGCCTCTGAAGAAAAACTGTTTTTT.

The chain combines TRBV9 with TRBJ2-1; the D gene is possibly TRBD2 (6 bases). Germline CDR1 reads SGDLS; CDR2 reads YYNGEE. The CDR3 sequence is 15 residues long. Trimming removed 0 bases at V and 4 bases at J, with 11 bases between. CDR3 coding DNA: TGTGCCAGCAGCGTAGGTCTAGCGAGTTACAATGAGCAGTTCTTC. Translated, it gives CASSVGLASYNEQFF.

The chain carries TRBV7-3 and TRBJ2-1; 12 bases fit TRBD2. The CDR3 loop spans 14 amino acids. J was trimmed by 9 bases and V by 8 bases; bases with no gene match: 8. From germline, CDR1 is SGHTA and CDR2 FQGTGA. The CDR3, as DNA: TGTGCCAGCCGTCGGACTAGCGGGAATACTGAGCAGTTCTTC. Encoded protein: CASRRTSGNTEQFF.

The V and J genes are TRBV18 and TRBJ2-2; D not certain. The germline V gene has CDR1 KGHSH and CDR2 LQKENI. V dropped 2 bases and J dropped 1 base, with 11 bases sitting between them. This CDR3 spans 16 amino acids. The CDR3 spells CASSPKSQENTGELFF. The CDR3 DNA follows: TGTGCCAGCTCACCAAAGTCCCAGGAGAACACCGGGGAGCTGTTTTTT.

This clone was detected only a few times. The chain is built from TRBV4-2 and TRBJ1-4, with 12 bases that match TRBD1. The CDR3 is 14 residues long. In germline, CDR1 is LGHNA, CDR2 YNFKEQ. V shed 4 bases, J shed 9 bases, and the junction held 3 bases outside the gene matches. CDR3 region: CASSLRDRGQKLFF. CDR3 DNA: TGTGCCAGCAGCCTCCGGGACAGGGGGCAAAAACTGTTTTTT.

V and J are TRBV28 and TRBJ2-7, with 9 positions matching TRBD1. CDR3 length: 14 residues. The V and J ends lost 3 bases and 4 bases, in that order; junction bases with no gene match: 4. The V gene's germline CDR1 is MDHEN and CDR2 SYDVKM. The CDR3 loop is CASSFGGQGYEQYF. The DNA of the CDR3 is TGTGCCAGCAGTTTCGGAGGACAGGGGTACGAGCAGTACTTC.

The CDR3: CASSLKGSGPATEAFF. The CDR3 nucleotides are TGTGCCAGCAGCTTAAAGGGAAGCGGTCCGGCCACTGAAGCTTTCTTT. This sequence joins TRBV7-3 and TRBJ1-1; D call uncertain. The CDR3 loop spans 16 amino acids. The germline V gene has CDR1 SGHTA and CDR2 FQGTGA. Trimming removed 1 base at V and 4 bases at J, with 16 bases between.

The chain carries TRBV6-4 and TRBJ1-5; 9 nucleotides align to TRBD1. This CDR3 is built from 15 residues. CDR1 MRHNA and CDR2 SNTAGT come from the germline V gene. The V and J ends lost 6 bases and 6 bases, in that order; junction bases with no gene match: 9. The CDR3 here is CASSTGGGSSQPQHF. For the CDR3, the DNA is TGTGCCAGCAGCACAGGGGGCGGTAGTAGTCAGCCCCAGCATTTT.

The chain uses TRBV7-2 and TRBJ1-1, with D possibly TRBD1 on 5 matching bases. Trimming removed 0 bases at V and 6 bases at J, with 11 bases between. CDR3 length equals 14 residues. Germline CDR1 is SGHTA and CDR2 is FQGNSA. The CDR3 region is CASSLAGGASEAFF. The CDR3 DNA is TGTGCCAGCAGCTTAGCCGGAGGGGCCTCTGAAGCTTTCTTT.

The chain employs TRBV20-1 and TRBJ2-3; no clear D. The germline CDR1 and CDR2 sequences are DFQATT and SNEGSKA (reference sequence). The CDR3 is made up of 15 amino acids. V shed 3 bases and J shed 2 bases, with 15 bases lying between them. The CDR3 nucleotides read TGCAGTGCTAGTAGGCCCCAGACCCCCACAGATACGCAGTATTTT. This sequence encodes CSASRPQTPTDTQYF.

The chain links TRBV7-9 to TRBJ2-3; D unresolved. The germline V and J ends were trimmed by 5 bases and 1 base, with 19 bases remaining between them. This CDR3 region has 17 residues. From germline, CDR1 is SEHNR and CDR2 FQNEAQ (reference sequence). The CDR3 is CASSAPPAAAGTDTQYF. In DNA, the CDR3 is TGTGCCAGCAGCGCCCCCCCGGCCGCGGCGGGCACAGATACGCAGTATTTT. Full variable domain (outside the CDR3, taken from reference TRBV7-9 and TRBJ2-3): DTGVSQNPRHKITKRGQNVTFRCDPISEHNRLYWYRQTLGQGPEFLTYFQNEAQLEKSRLLSDRFSAERPKGSFSTLEIQRTEQGDSAMYLCASSAPPAAAGTDTQYFGPGTRLTVL.

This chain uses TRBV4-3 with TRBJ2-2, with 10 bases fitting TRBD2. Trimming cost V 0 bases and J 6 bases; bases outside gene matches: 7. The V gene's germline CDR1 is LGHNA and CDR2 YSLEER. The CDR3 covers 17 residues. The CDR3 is CASSQDGLAGASGELFF. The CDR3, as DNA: TGCGCCAGCAGCCAAGATGGCCTAGCGGGAGCTTCCGGGGAGCTGTTTTTT.

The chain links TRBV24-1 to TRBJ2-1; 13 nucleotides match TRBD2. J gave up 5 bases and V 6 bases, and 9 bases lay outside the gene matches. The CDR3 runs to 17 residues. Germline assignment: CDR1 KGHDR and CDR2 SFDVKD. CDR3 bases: TGTGCCACCAGTAATACTCCCGGGACTAGCGGGGACAATGAGCAGTTCTTC. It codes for CATSNTPGTSGDNEQFF.

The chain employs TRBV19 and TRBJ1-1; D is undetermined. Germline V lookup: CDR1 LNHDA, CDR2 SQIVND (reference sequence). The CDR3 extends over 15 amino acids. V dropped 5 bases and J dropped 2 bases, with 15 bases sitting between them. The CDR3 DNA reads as TGTGCCAGTAGTGGCCTTCGTGGCGGCAACACTGAAGCTTTCTTT. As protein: CASSGLRGGNTEAFF.

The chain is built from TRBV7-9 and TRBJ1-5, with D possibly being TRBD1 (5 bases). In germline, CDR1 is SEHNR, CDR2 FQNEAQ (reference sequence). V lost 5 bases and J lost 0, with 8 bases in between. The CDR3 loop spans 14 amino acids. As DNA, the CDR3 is TGTGCCAGCAGCCCAGGGTATAGCAATCAGCCCCAGCATTTT. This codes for CASSPGYSNQPQHF.

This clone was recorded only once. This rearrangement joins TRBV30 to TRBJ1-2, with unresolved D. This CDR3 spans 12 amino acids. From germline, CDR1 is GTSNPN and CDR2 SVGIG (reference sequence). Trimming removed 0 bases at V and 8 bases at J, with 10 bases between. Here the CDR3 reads CAWSVPGRGYTF. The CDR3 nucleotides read TGTGCCTGGAGTGTACCCGGGAGAGGCTACACCTTC. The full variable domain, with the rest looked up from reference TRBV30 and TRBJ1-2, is SQTIHQWPATLVQPVGSPLSLECTVEGTSNPNLYWYRQAAGRGLQLLFYSVGIGQISSEVPQNLSASRPQDRQFILSSKKLLLSDSGFYLCAWSVPGRGYTFGSGTRLTVV.

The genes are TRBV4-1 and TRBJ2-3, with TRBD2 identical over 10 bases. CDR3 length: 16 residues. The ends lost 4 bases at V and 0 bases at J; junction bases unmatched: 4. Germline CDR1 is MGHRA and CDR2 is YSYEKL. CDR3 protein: CASSPRTSGSTDTQYF. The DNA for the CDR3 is TGCGCCAGCAGCCCCCGGACTAGCGGAAGCACAGATACGCAGTATTTT.

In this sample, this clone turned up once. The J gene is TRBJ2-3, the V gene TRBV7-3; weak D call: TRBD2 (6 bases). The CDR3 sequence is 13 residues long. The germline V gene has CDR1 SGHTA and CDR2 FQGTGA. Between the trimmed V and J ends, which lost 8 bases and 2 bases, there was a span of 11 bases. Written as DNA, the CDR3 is TGTGCCAGCGGGGCGGGGATCACAGATACGCAGTATTTT. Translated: CASGAGITDTQYF.

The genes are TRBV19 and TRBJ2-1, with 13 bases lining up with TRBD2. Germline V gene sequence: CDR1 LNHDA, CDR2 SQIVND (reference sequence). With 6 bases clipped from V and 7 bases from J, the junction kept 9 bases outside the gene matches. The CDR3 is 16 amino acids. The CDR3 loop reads CASRNTGTSGKNEQFF. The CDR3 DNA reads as TGTGCCAGTAGAAACACCGGGACTAGCGGGAAGAATGAGCAGTTCTTC.

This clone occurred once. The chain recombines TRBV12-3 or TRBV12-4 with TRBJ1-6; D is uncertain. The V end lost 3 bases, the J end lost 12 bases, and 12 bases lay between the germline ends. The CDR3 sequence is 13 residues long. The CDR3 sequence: CASSFIGPGPLHF. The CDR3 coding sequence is TGTGCCAGCAGTTTTATCGGCCCAGGACCCCTCCACTTT.

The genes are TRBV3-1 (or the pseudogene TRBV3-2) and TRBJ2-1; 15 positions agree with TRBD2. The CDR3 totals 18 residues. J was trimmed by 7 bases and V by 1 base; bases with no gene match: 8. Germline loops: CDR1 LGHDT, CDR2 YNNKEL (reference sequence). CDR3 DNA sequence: TGTGCCAGCAGCCAAGGTTGGACTAGCGGGGGGGCCGGTAATGAGCAGTTCTTC. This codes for CASSQGWTSGGAGNEQFF.